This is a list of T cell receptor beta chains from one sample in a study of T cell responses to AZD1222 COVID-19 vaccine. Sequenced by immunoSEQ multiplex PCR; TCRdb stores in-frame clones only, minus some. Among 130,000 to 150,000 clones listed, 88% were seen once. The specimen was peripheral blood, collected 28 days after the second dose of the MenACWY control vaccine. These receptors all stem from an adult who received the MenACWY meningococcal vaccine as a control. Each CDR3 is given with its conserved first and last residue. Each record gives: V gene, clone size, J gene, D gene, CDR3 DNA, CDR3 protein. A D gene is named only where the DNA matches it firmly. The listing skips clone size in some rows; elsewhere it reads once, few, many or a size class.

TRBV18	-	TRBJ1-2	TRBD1	TGTGCCAGCTCACCCACAGGGGATGGTAACTATGGCTACACCTTC	CASSPTGDGNYGYTF
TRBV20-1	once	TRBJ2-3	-	TGCAGTCCTTCGGGATGGGATACGCAGTATTTT	CSPSGWDTQYF
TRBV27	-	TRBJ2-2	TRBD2	TGTGCCAGCAGTCCCCAGACTAGCGGGAGCGGCACCGGGGAGCTGTTTTTT	CASSPQTSGSGTGELFF
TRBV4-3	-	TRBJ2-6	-	TGCGCCAGCAGCCTCCACAACTCTGGGGCCAACGTCCTGACTTTC	CASSLHNSGANVLTF
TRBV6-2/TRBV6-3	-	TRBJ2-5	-	TGTGCCAGCAGCTTGGACTGGCAAGAGACCCAGTACTTC	CASSLDWQETQYF
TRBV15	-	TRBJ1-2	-	TGTGCCACCAGCAGAGATGTCAGGTCTGGCTACACCTTC	CATSRDVRSGYTF
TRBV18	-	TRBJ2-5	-	TGTGCCAGCTCACTGGGGGTCCAAGAGACCCAGTACTTC	CASSLGVQETQYF
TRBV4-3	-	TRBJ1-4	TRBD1	TGCGCCAGCAGCCCAAATGACAGGGGAGGAGAAAAACTGTTTTTT	CASSPNDRGGEKLFF
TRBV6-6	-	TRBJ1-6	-	TGTGCCAGCAGGAGCGTCCTAGGTTATTCACCCCTCCACTTT	CASRSVLGYSPLHF
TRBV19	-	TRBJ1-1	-	TGTGCCAGTAGTATAGGGACAAGGAACACTGAAGCTTTCTTT	CASSIGTRNTEAFF
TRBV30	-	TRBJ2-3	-	TGTGCCTGGAGTGCCTCCAGATATACGCAGTATTTT	CAWSASRYTQYF
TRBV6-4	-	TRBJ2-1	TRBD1	TGTGCCAGCAGTGAGGGGACAGGGGGTTACAATGAGCAGTTCTTC	CASSEGTGGYNEQFF
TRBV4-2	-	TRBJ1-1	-	TGTGCCAGCAGCCCCCCTCAGGCGAACACTGAAGCTTTCTTT	CASSPPQANTEAFF
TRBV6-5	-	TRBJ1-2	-	TGTGCCAGCCGTTCTGGGGCCGGCTATGGCTACACCTTC	CASRSGAGYGYTF
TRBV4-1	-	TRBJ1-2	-	TGCGCCAGCAGCCAAGAGACGGTTAACTATGGCTACACCTTC	CASSQETVNYGYTF
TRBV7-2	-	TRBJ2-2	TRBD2	TGTGCCAGCGGGAGTAGCGGGACGTACACCGGGGAGCTGTTTTTT	CASGSSGTYTGELFF
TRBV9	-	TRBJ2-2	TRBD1	TGTGCCAGCAGCTCTCGGACAGGGGCAAATATCGACACCGGGGAGCTGTTTTTT	CASSSRTGANIDTGELFF
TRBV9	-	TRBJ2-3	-	TGTGCCAGCAGTGAAAGGACAAGCCCAGATACGCAGTATTTT	CASSERTSPDTQYF
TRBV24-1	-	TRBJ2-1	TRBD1	TGTGCCACCAGTGAAGGACAGGGGGCGCCCTACAATGAGCAGTTCTTC	CATSEGQGAPYNEQFF
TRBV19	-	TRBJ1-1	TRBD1	TGTGCCAGTATCGGGACAGTGAACACTGAAGCTTTCTTT	CASIGTVNTEAFF
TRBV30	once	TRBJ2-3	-	TGTGCCTGGAGTGTCGTAAAAGATACGCAGTATTTT	CAWSVVKDTQYF
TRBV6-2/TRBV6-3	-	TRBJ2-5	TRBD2	TGTGCCAGCAGTTACCTCGGACTAGCGGGAGCAGAGACCCAGTACTTC	CASSYLGLAGAETQYF
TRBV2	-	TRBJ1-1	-	TGTGCCAGCAGCCCGGAGGGCCCTGAAGCTTTCTTT	CASSPEGPEAFF
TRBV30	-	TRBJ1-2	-	TGTGCCTGGAGTGTACTCCCACCAACCCAGATCTATGGCTACACCTTC	CAWSVLPPTQIYGYTF
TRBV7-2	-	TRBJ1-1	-	TGTGCCAGCAGCTTACGGCCCACTGAAGCTTTCTTT	CASSLRPTEAFF
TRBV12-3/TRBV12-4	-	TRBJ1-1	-	TGTGCCAGCAGTTTTCGCCGGCTCAACGAAGCTTTCTTT	CASSFRRLNEAFF
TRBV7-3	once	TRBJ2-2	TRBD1	TGTGCCAGCAGCCAGGACAGGGATAACACCGGGGAGCTGTTTTTT	CASSQDRDNTGELFF
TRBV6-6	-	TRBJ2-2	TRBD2	TGTGCCAGCAGCCGGGGGGGTGGAACCGGGGAGCTGTTTTTT	CASSRGGGTGELFF
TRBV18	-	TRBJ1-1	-	TGTGCCAGCTCACCAAACAGGGTCGGCACTGAAGCTTTCTTT	CASSPNRVGTEAFF
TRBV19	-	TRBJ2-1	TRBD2	TGTGCCAGTAGTATAGATCTGGGACTAGCGGGAGTTATTGAGCAGTTCTTC	CASSIDLGLAGVIEQFF
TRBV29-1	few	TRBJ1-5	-	TGCAGCGTTGCAACCGGGGATTATAGCAATCAGCCCCAGCATTTT	CSVATGDYSNQPQHF
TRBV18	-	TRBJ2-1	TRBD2	TGTGCCAGCTCACTCGGGACTAGCGGGAGAGGCAATGAGCAGTTCTTC	CASSLGTSGRGNEQFF
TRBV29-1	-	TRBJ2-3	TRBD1	TGCAGCGTGCCTTGGACAGGGCTGGCAGATACGCAGTATTTT	CSVPWTGLADTQYF
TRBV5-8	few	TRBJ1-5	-	TGTGCCAGCAGCTGGGGGGCTCAGCCCCAGCATTTT	CASSWGAQPQHF
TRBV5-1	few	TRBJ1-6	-	TGCGCCAGCCGCGAAGGGGAATCACCCCTCCACTTT	CASREGESPLHF
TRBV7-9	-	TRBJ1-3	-	TGTGCCGGGAGAGGGAGCGTTAGCTCTGGAAACACCATATATTTT	CAGRGSVSSGNTIYF